A single sample gave rise to the 5 T cell receptor beta chains below, sequenced in a study of blood T cell repertoires in COVID-19. The method was immunoSEQ multiplex PCR; TCRdb's version includes in-frame clones alone and lacks a portion of them. The table includes 40,000 to 55,000 clones, more than 70% detected once. Material for sequencing was peripheral blood. The receptors come from a woman in her 70s with acute or convalescent COVID-19.

The V gene is TRBV19, the J gene TRBJ1-2; maybe TRBD1 (5 bases). This CDR3 comprises 16 residues. V dropped 0 bases and J dropped 4 bases, with 15 bases sitting between them. The germline V gene has CDR1 LNHDA and CDR2 SQIVND (reference sequence). The CDR3 nucleotides are TGTGCCAGTAGTATAGATCTGTTTGGGGGAGGCTATGGCTACACCTTC. It translates to CASSIDLFGGGYGYTF.

This clone was observed a single time. V usage is TRBV7-9 and J usage is TRBJ2-7; 10 bases are a match to TRBD1. Germline trimming cut 1 base from V and 5 bases from J; bases unmatched to any gene: 8. The CDR3 is 16 amino acids. Germline CDR1 is SEHNR and CDR2 is FQNEAQ (reference sequence). In nucleotides, the CDR3 is TGTGCCAGCAGCTTAGTAGGTGGGACAGGGGCTCACGAGCAGTACTTC. Translation: CASSLVGGTGAHEQYF.

The chain has TRBV7-2 and TRBJ2-1, with 10 nucleotides matching TRBD2. Germline V lookup: CDR1 SGHTA, CDR2 FQGNSA. After removal of 0 bases from V and 2 bases from J, the junction contained 13 bases not matched to a gene. The CDR3 contains 20 residues. CDR3 DNA: TGTGCCAGCAGCTTAGCCTTTAGCCCGGGACTAGCGCCTACCTACAATGAGCAGTTCTTC. The encoded protein is CASSLAFSPGLAPTYNEQFF.

This clone appeared a few times. The CDR3 loop is CASSSFRTQYF. The DNA for the CDR3 is TGTGCCAGCTCATCGTTCAGGACCCAGTACTTC. V gene TRBV18 combines with J gene TRBJ2-5; D uncertain. Germline CDR1 KGHSH, CDR2 LQKENI. Trimming removed 5 bases at V and 7 bases at J, with 8 bases between. The CDR3 length is 11 residues.

The chain joins TRBV5-1 to TRBJ2-7; D possibly corresponds to TRBD1 (5 bases). V lost 0 bases and J lost 0, with 10 bases in between. This CDR3 region has 15 residues. The germline V gene encodes CDR1 SGHRS and CDR2 YFSETQ. CDR3 residues: CASSLADSPSYEQYF. DNA of the CDR3: TGCGCCAGCAGCTTGGCCGACAGTCCCTCCTACGAGCAGTACTTC.